This TCR beta chain derives from a study of blood T cell repertoires in COVID-19 (dated by TCRdb to 2019 to 2021). At the level of the whole study: Samples covering the acute and convalescent phases of COVID-19 were provided by collaborators in the United States, Italy and Spain. Nearly every sample came with metadata listing a de-identified subject ID, COVID-19 status, age in years and sex. The dataset comprised deeply sampled blood TCRbeta repertoires from subjects exposed to, actively infected with, or recovered from COVID-19. Where HLA class I and class II types were available, the types were taken from metadata supplied by the sample provider, not from assay-based typing. The repertoires were made available in a free public database intended to serve as a resource for research on the immune response to SARS-CoV-2. The samples were drawn from the first 160 participants of the ongoing ImmuneRACE study and from 950 to 1,500 subjects provided by 6 global collaborators. The material from the prospective study consisted of cDNA or gDNA derived from T cells, B-cell-depleted T cells, or PBMCs.

Collaborating institutions collected whole blood in K2EDTA tubes following their own protocols. For TCRbeta analysis, collaborators shipped samples in one of three forms: frozen whole blood, isolated PBMCs, or DNA extracted from either of those sample types. TCRbeta CDR3 regions were amplified from genomic DNA using the immunoSEQ Assay, a bias-controlled multiplex PCR. Per the original workflow: Nucleated cell counts per sample were estimated from amplification of reference gene primers within the assay. Sequence reads were collapsed and filtered to measure the absolute abundance of every unique TCRbeta CDR3 rearrangement. For each sample, productive Simpson clonality was calculated by taking the square root of Simpson's diversity index across productive rearrangements. TCRdb re-hosts the immuneACCESS table, in-frame sequences only. Its copies lack some clones; in the studies checked, an unresolved V gene accounts for under half of them, and the cause for the rest is not known. The V and J calls and clone size are taken from that table; D and trimming were inferred from the DNA. This sample holds roughly 100,000 clones; roughly 80% were observed only once. Together, the top ten hold roughly 19% of the sample.

Broad study findings and their caveats: Clinical and demographic metadata were provided uncurated, with the amount varying by source and participant.

This clone appeared a single time. Its target antigen remains unknown. Base qualities are not at hand, and no much larger clone is one base apart. Inclusive of the bounding cysteine and phenylalanine, the CDR3 is 15 residues long. Kept here is only the CDR3 DNA, which spans 45 bases and is read in frame from base 1. Based on the germline V gene, the CDR1 and CDR2 sequences are MNHEY and SVGAGI. Trimming leaves V shorter by 3 bases and J shorter by 3 bases, with the junction holding 8 bases beyond the gene matches. The chain is made from TRBV6-5 and TRBJ2-7, and 7 junction bases match TRBD1. The sequencing sample was made of peripheral blood. This clonotype was obtained from a man aged 65 to 85 with active or convalescent COVID-19. The CDR3 reads CASSYRGGANYEQYF. Here is the DNA: TGTGCCAGCAGTTATAGAGGGGGCGCCAACTACGAGCAGTACTTC.